This note documents a single T cell receptor beta chain sequence. Its antigen remains unidentified. The data originate from a study of CD8 T cells in ankylosing spondylitis. Germline lookup yields CDR1 LNHDA and CDR2 SQIVND (reference sequence). J lost 4 bases, V lost 1 base, and 4 bases had no gene match. This CDR3 is built from 16 residues. In TCRdb, the 5' RACE reads were re-called with MiXCR into one record per CDR3 protein. The repertoire consists of about 400,000 distinct CDR3 sequences, with more than 20% occurring once and the leading ten covering approximately 14%. Study-wide results and limits: There was reportedly significant enrichment of clones that were disease-linked in matched ankylosing spondylitis synovial fluid. A CD8+ phenotype characterized the disease-linked clones, which were relatively rare in peripheral blood. Some motif variants were previously reported in reactive arthritis synovial fluid and blood. Within ankylosing spondylitis blood, a TCR beta motif made up of eight or nine highly homologous variants appeared to be characteristic.

Sequencing used blood, either unsorted or a sorted T cell fraction (not recorded which). The genes are TRBV19 and TRBJ2-1, with 10 bases aligning to TRBD2. The TCR comes from a male donor with ankylosing spondylitis or in good health (not recorded which). The CDR3: CASSIAASGGYNEQFF. Written as DNA, the CDR3 is TGTGCCAGTAGTATAGCGGCTAGCGGGGGTTACAATGAGCAGTTCTTC.